These 15 T cell receptor beta chains were sequenced from one sample in a study of blood T cells in healthy people across ages. The use of a sample-barcoded 5' primer and a J-beta primer mix characterized a second PCR of roughly 7 to 11 cycles. TCRdb fed the 5' RACE reads into MiXCR, producing one record per CDR3 protein. The sample yields around 2 million distinct CDR3 sequences, approximately 39% seen once. Sequencing was done on a sample of blood. The receptors derive from a human donor in good health.

This chain uses TRBV9 with TRBJ2-1; D unresolved. The CDR3 extends over 14 amino acids. Germline V gene data show CDR1 as SGDLS and CDR2 as YYNGEE. Trimming shortened V by 3 bases and J by 10 bases, and 17 bases separated the two germline ends. The CDR3 loop is CASSAPQRSREQFF. Here the CDR3 DNA reads TGTGCCAGCAGCGCCCCTCAGCGCTCGAGGGAGCAGTTCTTC.

This clonotype was counted between two and nine times. The CDR3 sequence: CASSFGGFSYNEQFF. CDR3 nucleotide sequence: TGTGCCAGCAGCTTCGGGGGGTTCTCCTACAATGAGCAGTTCTTC. This rearrangement joins TRBV7-2 to TRBJ2-1, with 7 positions matching TRBD2. Trimming cost V 3 bases and J 0 bases; bases outside gene matches: 2. From germline, CDR1 is SGHTA and CDR2 FQGNSA. The CDR3 sequence is 15 residues long. Filled out from reference TRBV7-2 and TRBJ2-1, the complete variable domain reads GAGVSQSPSNKVTEKGKDVELRCDPISGHTALYWYRQSLGQGLEFLIYFQGNSAPDKSGLPSDRFSAERTGGSVSTLTIQRTQQEDSAVYLCASSFGGFSYNEQFFGPGTRLTVL.

The chain has TRBV7-9 and TRBJ1-2; D is unresolved. This CDR3 spans 12 amino acids. Trimming took off 6 bases at V and 11 bases at J, with 16 bases between the two ends. Germline V CDR1 and CDR2: SEHNR, FQNEAQ (reference sequence). The DNA of the CDR3 is TGTGCCAGCAGTGTAGGCCAGGACCCGTACACCTTC. It encodes CASSVGQDPYTF.

V is TRBV4-2 and J is TRBJ2-7, with D perhaps assigned TRBD1 or TRBD2 (7 bases each). The J call may be in error: the DNA end matches TRBJ2-5 better. The CDR3 spans 15 residues. CDR1 is LGHNA, CDR2 YNFKEQ, per germline. The CDR3 DNA is TGTGCCAGCAGCCAACCAACAGGGGAGGGAGAGACCCAGTACTTC. It is translated as CASSQPTGEGETQYF.

This chain joins TRBV4-2 and TRBJ2-1; D might be TRBD1 (7 bases). This CDR3 is built from 15 residues. CDR1 and CDR2 (germline): LGHNA, YNFKEQ. V shed 4 bases and J shed 5 bases, with 15 bases lying between them. DNA for the CDR3: TGTGCCAGCAGCCGTCAGGGGGGACAGAACAATGAGCAGTTCTTC. Its protein is CASSRQGGQNNEQFF.

The DNA of the CDR3 is TGTGCCAGCAGCCAAGATTTTACTTCCCCCTCCTACAATGAGCAGTTCTTC. It is translated as CASSQDFTSPSYNEQFF. The gene calls are TRBV4-2 and TRBJ2-1, with no clear D. Germline CDR1 and CDR2: LGHNA and YNFKEQ. Trimming removed 0 bases from V and 0 bases from J, with 12 bases in between. CDR3 size: 17 residues.

The chain employs TRBV12-3 or TRBV12-4 and TRBJ2-1; D call uncertain. The CDR3 loop spans 13 amino acids. V was cut by 4 bases and J by 4 bases, with 8 bases left in between. In DNA, the CDR3 is TGTGCCAGCAGTTCTAACCGTTACAATGAGCAGTTCTTC. It is translated as CASSSNRYNEQFF.

This clonotype was counted a few times. The rearrangement links TRBV12-3 or TRBV12-4 to TRBJ1-2; TRBD1 is a possible D gene (5 bases). Trimming stripped 2 bases from V and 3 bases from J, with 10 bases between. The CDR3 spans 14 residues. The CDR3 reads CASSLPGTDYGYTF. The CDR3 region has the DNA TGTGCCAGCAGTTTACCTGGGACGGACTATGGCTACACCTTC.

This clonotype was found many times. J is TRBJ2-1 and V is TRBV7-9, with D maybe TRBD2 (5 bases). Trimming removed 3 bases at V and 9 bases at J, with 9 bases between. CDR1 is SEHNR, CDR2 FQNEAQ, per germline (reference sequence). The CDR3 is 12 amino acids. The CDR3, as DNA: TGTGCCAGCAGCTTCAACGGAGGTGAGCAGTTCTTC. Its translation: CASSFNGGEQFF. Using reference TRBV7-9 and TRBJ2-1 for the parts outside the CDR3, the full variable domain is DTGVSQNPRHKITKRGQNVTFRCDPISEHNRLYWYRQTLGQGPEFLTYFQNEAQLEKSRLLSDRFSAERPKGSFSTLEIQRTEQGDSAMYLCASSFNGGEQFFGPGTRLTVL.

The rearrangement joins TRBV29-1 to TRBJ2-7; D perhaps matches TRBD1 (6 bases). From germline, CDR1 is SQVTM and CDR2 ANQGSEA. V lost 0 bases to trimming and J lost 2 bases, with 14 bases between them. The CDR3 covers 15 residues. CDR3 sequence (DNA): TGCAGCGTTGAAGATCGGACAGCGACCACCTACGAGCAGTACTTC. Encoded protein: CSVEDRTATTYEQYF.

The CDR3 loop reads CASSLNRDWLGEQYF. CDR3 DNA: TGTGCCAGCAGCTTGAATCGGGACTGGCTAGGGGAGCAGTACTTC. The J gene is TRBJ2-7, the V gene TRBV5-5, with a possible D match to TRBD2 (6 bases). The CDR3 extends over 15 amino acids. Germline lookup yields CDR1 SGHKS and CDR2 YYEKEE (reference sequence). V lost 1 base, J lost 7 bases, and 18 bases lay in between.

The V call is TRBV4-3, the J call TRBJ1-2; D gene unclear. Germline V gene lookup returns CDR1 LGHNA and CDR2 YSLEER. The V end lost 0 bases, the J end lost 4 bases, and 18 bases lay between the germline ends. This CDR3 is 17 amino acids long. The CDR3 bases are TGCGCCAGCAGCCAAGATGTTTACGGAGAGGACTCCTATGGCTACACCTTC. It translates to CASSQDVYGEDSYGYTF.

This clonotype has just a few counts. The rearrangement links TRBV7-9 to TRBJ2-3, with D possibly matching TRBD2 (5 bases). Germline CDR1 SEHNR, CDR2 FQNEAQ (reference sequence). The CDR3 totals 15 residues. V lost 4 bases and J 4 bases, leaving 15 bases between the germline ends. The CDR3 is CASSSPADLADTQYF. CDR3 DNA: TGTGCCAGCAGCTCGCCAGCGGACCTAGCAGATACGCAGTATTTT.

The chain uses TRBV5-1 and TRBJ2-3; 8 positions match TRBD2. J was trimmed by 0 bases and V by 1 base; bases with no gene match: 4. CDR1 is SGHRS, CDR2 YFSETQ, per germline. The CDR3 sequence is 16 residues long. The CDR3 bases are TGCGCCAGCAGCTTGTCAGCGGGGGCAAGCACAGATACGCAGTATTTT. Its translation is CASSLSAGASTDTQYF. The whole variable domain, remainder taken from reference TRBV5-1 and TRBJ2-3, is KAGVTQTPRYLIKTRGQQVTLSCSPISGHRSVSWYQQTPGQGLQFLFEYFSETQRNKGNFPGRFSGRQFSNSRSEMNVSTLELGDSALYLCASSLSAGASTDTQYFGPGTRLTVL.

This clonotype appeared a few times. Given a much more abundant clone one base away, this may be a read error. The chain couples TRBV6-2 or TRBV6-3 to TRBJ2-7; 10 nucleotides match TRBD1. The CDR3 is made up of 14 amino acids. V trimming: 7 bases; J trimming: 2 bases; junction bases outside the gene matches: 5. Germline lookup yields CDR1 MNHEY and CDR2 SVGEGT. The CDR3 loop is CASISGQGTYEQYF. The CDR3 nucleotides are TGTGCCAGCATCTCGGGACAGGGGACCTACGAGCAGTACTTC.